The T cell receptor beta chain described here comes from a study of blood T cell repertoires in COVID-19. For the study at large: Samples taken during acute and convalescent COVID-19 were collected in the United States, Italy and Spain. Nucleic acid was either cDNA or gDNA, and it came from T cells, B-cell-depleted T cells, or PBMCs.

As processed by the authors: Cell counts per sample came from amplifying reference gene primers. Profiling relied on immunoSEQ multiplex PCR, and the TCRdb table lists in-frame clones only, not all of them. The V and J calls and clone size were taken over from that table, and D and trimming were inferred from the DNA. The table records some 250,000 clones, about 90% of them present only once. This CDR3 region has 16 residues. V gave up 4 bases and J gave up 5 bases; unmatched junction bases: 8. Germline values: CDR1 SGHRS, CDR2 YFSETQ. V gene TRBV5-1 combines with J gene TRBJ2-2, with 10 bases aligning to TRBD2. This receptor was taken from a woman between 25 and 40 years old who had recovered from COVID-19. The material sequenced was peripheral blood. The CDR3 sequence: CASSPASGGWTGELFF. The CDR3 DNA sequence: TGCGCCAGCAGCCCCGCTAGCGGGGGTTGGACCGGGGAGCTGTTTTTT.